The 4 T cell receptor beta chains reported below all come from one sample, sequenced in a study of T cell responses to AZD1222 COVID-19 vaccine. Assay used: immunoSEQ multiplex PCR; TCRdb lists only in-frame clones, some missing. The profile covers fewer than 110,000 clones, with 90% to 95% appearing a single time and less than 7.5% taken by the ten largest. The source was peripheral blood, collected 28 days after the second AZD1222 dose. Source of these receptors: an adult who received the AZD1222 COVID-19 vaccine.

This chain joins TRBV6-6 and TRBJ1-1; D possibly corresponds to TRBD1 (5 bases). Per the germline V gene, CDR1 is MNHNY and CDR2 is SVGAGI (reference sequence). The CDR3 is made up of 13 amino acids. Trimming shortened V by 6 bases and J by 6 bases, and 14 bases separated the two germline ends. Here the CDR3 reads CASSDAGSAEAFF. DNA for the CDR3: TGTGCCAGCAGCGACGCAGGGAGCGCTGAAGCTTTCTTT.

V gene TRBV7-9 combines with J gene TRBJ2-5; 7 bases fit TRBD2. J was trimmed by 4 bases and V by 5 bases; bases with no gene match: 7. The CDR3 has 14 residues. Germline values: CDR1 SEHNR, CDR2 FQNEAQ (reference sequence). CDR3 in amino acids: CASSPGRGRETQYF. The CDR3 DNA reads as TGTGCCAGCAGCCCAGGGCGGGGGAGAGAGACCCAGTACTTC. Using reference TRBV7-9 and TRBJ2-5 for the parts outside the CDR3, the full variable domain is DTGVSQNPRHKITKRGQNVTFRCDPISEHNRLYWYRQTLGQGPEFLTYFQNEAQLEKSRLLSDRFSAERPKGSFSTLEIQRTEQGDSAMYLCASSPGRGRETQYFGPGTRLLVL.

The chain has TRBV29-1 and TRBJ1-2, with a weak D call TRBD1 (5 bases). CDR1 is SQVTM and CDR2 is ANQGSEA in the germline V gene. This CDR3 is built from 14 residues. Trimming took off 3 bases at V and 4 bases at J, with 15 bases between the two ends. The CDR3 DNA reads as TGCAGCGTTGACATTAGGGGCTACGGCTATGGCTACACCTTC. Translation gives CSVDIRGYGYGYTF.

V gene TRBV28 combines with J gene TRBJ1-6; D ambiguous. CDR3 length equals 13 residues. Deletions cut 5 bases from V and 10 bases from J, with 12 bases between. Germline V gene data show CDR1 as MDHEN and CDR2 as SYDVKM. CDR3 sequence reads: CASSLGRLSPLHF. In nucleotides, the CDR3 is TGTGCCAGCAGTCTGGGAAGATTATCACCCCTCCACTTT.